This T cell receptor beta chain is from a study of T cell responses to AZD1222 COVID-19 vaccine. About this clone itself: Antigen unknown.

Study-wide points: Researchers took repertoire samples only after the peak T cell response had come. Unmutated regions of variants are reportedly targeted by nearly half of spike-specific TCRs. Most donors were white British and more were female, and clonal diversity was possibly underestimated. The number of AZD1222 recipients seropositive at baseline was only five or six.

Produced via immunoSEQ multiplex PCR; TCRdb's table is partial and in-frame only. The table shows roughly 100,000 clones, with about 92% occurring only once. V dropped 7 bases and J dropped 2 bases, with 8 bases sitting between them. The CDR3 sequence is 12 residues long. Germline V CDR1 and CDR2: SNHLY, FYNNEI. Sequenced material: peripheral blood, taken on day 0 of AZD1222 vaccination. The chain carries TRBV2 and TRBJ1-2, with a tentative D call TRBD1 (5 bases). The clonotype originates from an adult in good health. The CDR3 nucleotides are TGTGCCAGCACGGCAGGGAACTATGGCTACACCTTC. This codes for CASTAGNYGYTF. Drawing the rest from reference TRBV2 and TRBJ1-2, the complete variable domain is EPEVTQTPSHQVTQMGQEVILRCVPISNHLYFYWYRQILGQKVEFLVSFYNNEISEKSEIFDDQFSVERPDGSNFTLKIRSTKLEDSAMYFCASTAGNYGYTFGSGTRLTVV.